Shown below are 17 T cell receptor beta chains from a single sample sequenced in a study of long-term antiretroviral therapy in people with HIV. They ran version v3.0 of the immunoSEQ assay at survey level. Only in-frame clones appear in the TCRdb table, and some are missing; sequencing was by immunoSEQ multiplex PCR. The sample consists of roughly 28,000 clones, about nine tenths of them appearing once. The sample was unsorted PBMCs, taken 5 to 5.5 years after starting antiretroviral therapy. The receptors originated from a woman in her thirties or forties with HIV.

The V and J genes are TRBV7-9 and TRBJ1-1, with D unclear. The germline V gene encodes CDR1 SEHNR and CDR2 FQNEAQ (reference sequence). V was pared by 8 bases and J by 1 base, with 8 bases between. CDR3 length: 12 residues. CDR3 loop: CASAYGNTEAFF. For the CDR3, the DNA is TGTGCCAGCGCATACGGGAACACTGAAGCTTTCTTT.

V gene TRBV7-8 combines with J gene TRBJ2-2; 10 nucleotides line up with TRBD2. Germline V gives CDR1 SGHVS, CDR2 FQNEAQ. There are 18 residues in the CDR3. V shed 6 bases, J shed 4 bases, and the junction held 14 bases outside the gene matches. CDR3 in amino acids: CASSPLFLAGEGTGELFF. The CDR3 region has the DNA TGTGCCAGCAGTCCCCTGTTCCTAGCGGGAGAGGGCACCGGGGAGCTGTTTTTT.

V usage is TRBV11-3 and J usage is TRBJ2-6; D remains ambiguous. CDR3 length: 14 residues. Germline values: CDR1 SGHNT, CDR2 YENEEA. V was cut by 3 bases and J by 5 bases, with 8 bases left in between. CDR3 in amino acids: CASSFGVWANVLTF. DNA for the CDR3: TGTGCCAGCAGCTTCGGTGTGTGGGCCAACGTCCTGACTTTC.

This clone was observed a handful of times. The chain joins TRBV6-1 to TRBJ1-1; possible D gene TRBD1, 5 bases. Looked up from germline, CDR1 is MNHNS and CDR2 is SASEGT. This CDR3 contains 13 residues. Deletions cut 5 bases from V and 2 bases from J, with 9 bases between. The CDR3, as DNA: TGTGCCAGCAGTATACAGGACAACACTGAAGCTTTCTTT. Its protein is CASSIQDNTEAFF.

The chain uses TRBV7-9 and TRBJ1-5, with a possible D match to TRBD1 (6 bases). The CDR3 covers 16 residues. V was pared by 5 bases and J by 6 bases, with 20 bases between. Looked up from germline, CDR1 is SEHNR and CDR2 is FQNEAQ (reference sequence). This CDR3 reads CASSKQGFERSQPQHF. The CDR3 bases are TGTGCCAGCAGCAAACAGGGATTTGAGAGGTCTCAGCCCCAGCATTTT.

This chain connects TRBV4-2 to TRBJ2-5, with TRBD1 as a possible D gene (5 bases). In germline, CDR1 is LGHNA, CDR2 YNFKEQ. V was trimmed by 1 base and J by 7 bases, leaving 13 bases between them. The CDR3 is 14 amino acids. The CDR3 loop is CASSQGNGAGTQYF. The CDR3 bases are TGTGCCAGCAGCCAAGGGAATGGGGCCGGGACCCAGTACTTC.

The table lists this clone with a count of one. The chain uses TRBV5-1 and TRBJ2-5; D not resolved. Trimming took off 0 bases at V and 2 bases at J, with 2 bases between the two ends. The germline V gene has CDR1 SGHRS and CDR2 YFSETQ. This CDR3 comprises 12 residues. The CDR3 nucleotides are TGCGCCAGCAGCTTGGGTCAAGAGACCCAGTACTTC. Protein: CASSLGQETQYF. Full variable domain (rest looked up from reference TRBV5-1 and TRBJ2-5): KAGVTQTPRYLIKTRGQQVTLSCSPISGHRSVSWYQQTPGQGLQFLFEYFSETQRNKGNFPGRFSGRQFSNSRSEMNVSTLELGDSALYLCASSLGQETQYFGPGTRLLVL.

This clone was found once. DNA for the CDR3: TGTGCCAGCAACCGGGACGGAGATTTCTATGGCTACACCTTC. Translation gives CASNRDGDFYGYTF. The chain uses TRBV9 and TRBJ1-2, with a possible D match to TRBD1 (5 bases). Per germline, CDR1 SGDLS and CDR2 YYNGEE. Trimming shortened V by 6 bases and J by 4 bases, and 16 bases separated the two germline ends. The CDR3 covers 14 residues.

The chain employs TRBV5-4 and TRBJ2-2; perhaps D is TRBD1 or TRBD2 (6 bases each). Per the germline V gene, CDR1 is SGHNT and CDR2 is YYREEE (reference sequence). The CDR3 extends over 16 amino acids. V was clipped by 5 bases and J by 7 bases, with 21 bases between them. DNA for the CDR3: TGTGCCAGCAGTTCCCGACAAGGGGGGTCGATCGGGGAGCTGTTTTTT. It yields the protein CASSSRQGGSIGELFF. The full variable domain, with the rest looked up from reference TRBV5-4 and TRBJ2-2, is ETGVTQSPTHLIKTRGQQVTLRCSSQSGHNTVSWYQQALGQGPQFIFQYYREEENGRGNFPPRFSGLQFPNYSSELNVNALELDDSALYLCASSSRQGGSIGELFFGEGSRLTVL.

The chain uses TRBV5-6 and TRBJ2-1, with no clear D. This CDR3 has 11 residues. Germline V gene lookup returns CDR1 SGHDT and CDR2 YYEEEE. V was shortened by 1 base and J by 7 bases, with 3 bases between the two germline ends. The chain's CDR3 is CASSLRNEQFF. In nucleotides, the CDR3 is TGTGCCAGCAGCTTGAGGAATGAGCAGTTCTTC.

The V gene is TRBV5-1, the J gene TRBJ1-1; TRBD1 matches at 7 bases. The CDR3 runs to 14 residues. Germline CDR1 is SGHRS and CDR2 is YFSETQ. With V trimmed by 4 bases and J by 0 bases, 3 bases remained unmatched. This CDR3 reads CASSLGQMNTEAFF. CDR3 DNA sequence: TGCGCCAGCAGCCTGGGACAGATGAACACTGAAGCTTTCTTT.

This clone was picked up a small number of times. The V and J genes are TRBV18 and TRBJ1-2, with 7 positions matching TRBD1. The trim removed 3 bases at V and 5 bases at J, leaving 6 bases unmatched. The germline CDR1 and CDR2 sequences are KGHSH and LQKENI. The CDR3 is 14 residues long. The CDR3 sequence: CASSPSDRPYGYTF. The CDR3 DNA follows: TGTGCCAGCTCACCCTCGGACAGGCCTTATGGCTACACCTTC.

The CDR3 spells CATAPSGEKLFF. The CDR3, as DNA: TGTGCCACCGCCCCCTCCGGCGAAAAACTGTTTTTT. The chain joins TRBV2 to TRBJ1-4, with D unclear. The germline V gene has CDR1 SNHLY and CDR2 FYNNEI. The V end lost 10 bases, the J end lost 8 bases, and 14 bases lay between the germline ends. The CDR3 has 12 residues. Together with reference TRBV2 and TRBJ1-4, the CDR3 gives the full variable domain: EPEVTQTPSHQVTQMGQEVILRCVPISNHLYFYWYRQILGQKVEFLVSFYNNEISEKSEIFDDQFSVERPDGSNFTLKIRSTKLEDSAMYFCATAPSGEKLFFGSGTQLSVL.

The rearrangement uses TRBV6-6 and TRBJ1-3; D gene uncertain. The CDR3 totals 16 residues. V lost 2 bases and J 2 bases, leaving 13 bases between the germline ends. Germline V lookup: CDR1 MNHNY, CDR2 SVGAGI (reference sequence). The CDR3 coding sequence is TGTGCCAGCAGTTACGGGCCACCGAGGGCTGGAAACACCATATATTTT. Translation gives CASSYGPPRAGNTIYF.

The J gene is TRBJ1-1, the V gene TRBV6-5; possibly TRBD1 for D (6 bases). Germline V CDR1 and CDR2: MNHEY, SVGAGI. Trimming shortened V by 4 bases and J by 5 bases, and 17 bases separated the two germline ends. CDR3 length: 15 amino acids. As DNA, the CDR3 is TGTGCCAGCAGTTCCTCGGGACACCCAAAGACTGAAGCTTTCTTT. Translating it yields CASSSSGHPKTEAFF.

V usage is TRBV11-3 and J usage is TRBJ1-3, with a possible D match to TRBD1 (5 bases). V lost 5 bases to trimming and J lost 13 bases, with 30 bases between them. Germline V gives CDR1 SGHNT, CDR2 YENEEA. This CDR3 comprises 17 residues. The CDR3 protein is CASSTRASGTGRSLIYF. Written as DNA, the CDR3 is TGTGCCAGCAGCACTAGAGCGTCCGGGACGGGCCGATCCCTGATATATTTT.

The V gene is TRBV6-1, the J gene TRBJ2-5; 9 bases are shared with TRBD1. V gave up 2 bases and J gave up 1 base; unmatched junction bases: 14. Germline CDR1 is MNHNS and CDR2 is SASEGT. The length of the CDR3 is 19 residues. CDR3 in DNA: TGTGCCAGCAGTGAATATCCGTTTCCGGGACAGGGCGCCCAAGAGACCCAGTACTTC. This gives the protein CASSEYPFPGQGAQETQYF.